This is a list of T cell receptor beta chains from one sample in a study of PD-L1 blockade in urothelial cancer. Assay: immunoSEQ multiplex PCR; the TCRdb copy retains only in-frame clones and omits some. The table records some 50,000 clones, around 85% of them present only once. The source material was PBMCs, sampled around atezolizumab (anti-PD-L1) treatment. The receptors here all came from a man aged 50-59 years with urothelial cancer. Each CDR3 is given with its conserved first and last residue. Fields, in order: V gene, D gene, clone size, J gene, CDR3 protein, CDR3 DNA. The D gene is left open where the match is weak. The listing skips clone size in some rows; elsewhere it reads once, few, many or a size class.

TRBV27,-,-,TRBJ2-1,CASSPSTRGSHEQFF,TGTGCCAGCAGTCCCTCGACTAGGGGTAGTCATGAGCAGTTCTTC
TRBV15,TRBD2,-,TRBJ2-1,CATSRGGTSGNYEQFF,TGTGCCACCAGCAGAGGGGGGACTAGCGGGAACTATGAGCAGTTCTTC
TRBV5-4,-,-,TRBJ2-3,CASSPGLRTDTQYF,TGTGCCAGCAGCCCGGGACTCCGCACAGATACGCAGTATTTT
TRBV2,TRBD1,-,TRBJ2-2,CASSDFGQGAAGELFF,TGTGCCAGCAGTGATTTCGGACAGGGGGCGGCCGGGGAGCTGTTTTTT
TRBV11-2,-,-,TRBJ1-1,CASSLFPGLNTEAFF,TGTGCCAGCAGCTTATTTCCTGGCCTGAACACTGAAGCTTTCTTT
TRBV10-2,TRBD2,once,TRBJ2-1,CASSESAASGRYEQFF,TGCGCCAGCAGTGAGTCGGCTGCTAGCGGGAGGTATGAGCAGTTCTTC
TRBV14,-,-,TRBJ1-6,CASSLRYPGISPLHF,TGTGCCAGCAGCCTCCGATACCCGGGGATTTCACCCCTCCACTTT
TRBV30,TRBD1,once,TRBJ2-5,CAWSPGQGLETQYF,TGTGCCTGGAGTCCGGGACAGGGGTTAGAGACCCAGTACTTC
TRBV6-1,-,once,TRBJ1-2,CASSERAGAGYTF,TGTGCCAGCAGTGAGAGGGCGGGGGCTGGCTACACCTTC
TRBV19,TRBD2,-,TRBJ2-1,CASSNRLAGGNEQFF,TGTGCCAGTAGTAACCGACTAGCGGGGGGCAATGAGCAGTTCTTC
TRBV4-3,-,-,TRBJ2-7,CASSQQTRGREQYF,TGCGCCAGCAGCCAGCAAACTCGGGGGAGGGAGCAGTACTTC
TRBV7-9,TRBD2,-,TRBJ2-1,CASSPAGTRADNEQFF,TGTGCCAGCAGCCCCGCCGGGACTAGAGCCGACAATGAGCAGTTCTTC
TRBV5-4,TRBD2,-,TRBJ2-7,CASSLRTSPEQYF,TGTGCCAGCAGCCTTAGGACTAGCCCCGAGCAGTACTTC
TRBV19,TRBD1,-,TRBJ1-1,CASSGDRWWTEAFF,TGTGCCAGTAGTGGGGACAGGTGGTGGACTGAAGCTTTCTTT
TRBV6-1,TRBD1,-,TRBJ2-5,CASSERVDRVSWTQYF,TGTGCCAGCAGTGAAAGGGTGGACAGGGTGTCCTGGACCCAGTACTTC
TRBV5-1,-,-,TRBJ1-6,CASSMDLSSYNSPLHF,TGCGCCAGCAGCATGGACCTAAGCTCCTATAATTCACCCCTCCACTTT
TRBV6-6,-,few,TRBJ2-2,CASSTSTGELFF,TGTGCCAGCAGTACCAGCACCGGGGAGCTGTTTTTT
TRBV2,-,-,TRBJ2-1,CASSITGFPYNEQFF,TGTGCCAGCAGCATTACAGGGTTCCCCTACAATGAGCAGTTCTTC
TRBV7-9,TRBD1,-,TRBJ1-3,CASSTGGSGNTIYF,TGTGCCAGCAGCACAGGGGGCTCTGGAAACACCATATATTTT
TRBV5-1,TRBD2,-,TRBJ2-1,CASSLVGSGGAEFF,TGCGCCAGCAGCTTGGTTGGTAGCGGGGGGGCCGAGTTCTTC
TRBV19,TRBD1,once,TRBJ2-5,CASRRNTGDETQYF,TGTGCCAGTAGGCGGAATACAGGGGACGAGACCCAGTACTTC
TRBV5-3,-,-,TRBJ1-6,CARSLGQQYWSSYNSPLHF,TGTGCCAGAAGCTTAGGACAGCAATACTGGAGCTCCTATAATTCACCCCTCCACTTT
TRBV5-8,TRBD1,-,TRBJ1-5,CASSRGWTGTYSNQPQHF,TGTGCCAGCAGCAGAGGTTGGACAGGTACCTATAGCAATCAGCCCCAGCATTTT
TRBV2,-,-,TRBJ2-2,CASILMFPGELFF,TGTGCCAGCATATTAATGTTTCCCGGGGAGCTGTTTTTT
TRBV30,TRBD1,-,TRBJ2-7,CAWSRDRGLLEQYF,TGTGCCTGGAGCCGGGACAGGGGGCTTCTCGAGCAGTACTTC
TRBV6-5,-,-,TRBJ1-2,CASKRGGANYGYTF,TGTGCCAGCAAAAGGGGGGGCGCGAACTATGGCTACACCTTC
TRBV29-1,TRBD1,-,TRBJ1-5,CSVIGTGTNQPQHF,TGCAGCGTGATTGGGACAGGGACTAATCAGCCCCAGCATTTT
TRBV11-2,TRBD1,-,TRBJ1-2,CASSLESAGGGYTF,TGTGCCAGCAGCTTAGAGTCGGCAGGGGGCGGCTACACCTTC
TRBV5-1,-,-,TRBJ2-7,CASSPGSSYEQYF,TGCGCCAGCAGCCCAGGATCCTCCTACGAGCAGTACTTC
TRBV6-1,-,many,TRBJ1-2,CASSEGTLNYGYTF,TGTGCCAGCAGTGAGGGGACACTTAACTATGGCTACACCTTC
TRBV5-4,-,-,TRBJ1-2,CASSTPGVGYTF,TGTGCCAGCAGCACCCCCGGGGTTGGCTACACCTTC
TRBV5-6,TRBD2,few,TRBJ2-4,CASHSRTSGSGTSKNIQYF,TGTGCCAGCCATTCCCGGACTAGCGGGAGCGGGACTAGCAAAAACATTCAGTACTTC
TRBV9,-,-,TRBJ1-4,CASSVRPTNEKLFF,TGTGCCAGCAGCGTACGTCCAACTAATGAAAAACTGTTTTTT
TRBV9,TRBD2,-,TRBJ2-3,CASSVGLAGSGDTQYF,TGTGCCAGCAGCGTAGGCCTAGCGGGATCGGGGGATACGCAGTATTTT
TRBV10-3,TRBD2,-,TRBJ2-2,CAISGTGELFF,TGTGCCATTAGCGGGACCGGGGAGCTGTTTTTT
TRBV19,-,-,TRBJ1-4,CASSLDWATNEKLFF,TGTGCCAGTAGTCTCGACTGGGCAACTAATGAAAAACTGTTTTTT
TRBV7-2,-,-,TRBJ2-7,CASSPDRSKPYEQYF,TGTGCCAGCAGCCCTGACAGATCCAAACCCTACGAGCAGTACTTC
TRBV13,TRBD2,-,TRBJ2-7,CASSLGTSGRHSYEQYF,TGTGCCAGCAGCTTAGGGACTAGCGGGAGGCATTCCTACGAGCAGTACTTC
TRBV6-5,TRBD1,-,TRBJ2-3,CASARTGDSTDTQYF,TGTGCCAGCGCACGGACAGGGGATAGCACAGATACGCAGTATTTT
TRBV29-1,-,-,TRBJ2-3,CSVVVQGGTQYF,TGCAGCGTTGTAGTCCAGGGAGGTACGCAGTATTTT
TRBV19,TRBD1,few,TRBJ1-6,CASSGGTAHPPHF,TGTGCCAGTAGTGGGGGGACAGCGCACCCTCCTCACTTT
TRBV30,-,-,TRBJ1-3,CAWSVSGLRSLLIF,TGTGCCTGGAGTGTATCGGGACTGAGAAGCCTCTTAATTTTT
TRBV11-2,TRBD1,-,TRBJ2-7,CASSLMGQAFSYEQYF,TGTGCCAGCAGCTTAATGGGACAGGCTTTCTCCTACGAGCAGTACTTC
TRBV9,TRBD1,-,TRBJ2-2,CASSVVGQGRGGELFF,TGTGCCAGCAGCGTAGTTGGACAGGGGCGCGGCGGGGAGCTGTTTTTT
TRBV21-1,-,-,TRBJ1-3,CASSKAKTGRSGNTIYF,TGTGCCAGCAGCAAAGCTAAAACAGGGCGCTCTGGAAACACCATATATTTT